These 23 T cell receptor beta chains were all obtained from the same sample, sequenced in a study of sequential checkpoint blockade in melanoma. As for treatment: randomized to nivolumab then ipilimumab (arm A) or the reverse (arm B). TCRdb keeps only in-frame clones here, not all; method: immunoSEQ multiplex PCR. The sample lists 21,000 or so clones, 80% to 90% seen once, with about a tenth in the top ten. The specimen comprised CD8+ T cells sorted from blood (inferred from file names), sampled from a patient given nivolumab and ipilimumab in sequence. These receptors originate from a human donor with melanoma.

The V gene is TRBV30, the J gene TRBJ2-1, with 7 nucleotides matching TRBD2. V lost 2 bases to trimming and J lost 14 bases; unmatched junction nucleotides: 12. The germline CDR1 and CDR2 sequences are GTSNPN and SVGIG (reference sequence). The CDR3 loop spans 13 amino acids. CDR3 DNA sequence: TGTGCCTGGAGTCCCCTTTGGGGGGGTCAGGAGTTCTTC. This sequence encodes CAWSPLWGGQEFF.

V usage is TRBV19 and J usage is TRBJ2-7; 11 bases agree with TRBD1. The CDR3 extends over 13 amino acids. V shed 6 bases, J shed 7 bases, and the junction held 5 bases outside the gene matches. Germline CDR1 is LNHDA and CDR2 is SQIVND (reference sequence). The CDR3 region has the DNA TGTGCCAGTAGGGACAGGGGGCCAAGAGAGCAGTACTTC. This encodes CASRDRGPREQYF.

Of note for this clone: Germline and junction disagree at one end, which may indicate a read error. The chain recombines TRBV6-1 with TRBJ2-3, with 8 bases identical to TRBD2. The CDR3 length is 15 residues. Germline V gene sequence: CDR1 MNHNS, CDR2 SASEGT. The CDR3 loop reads CAISESGRSTDTQYF. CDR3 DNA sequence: TGTGCCATCAGTGAAAGCGGGAGATCCACAGATACGCAGTATTTT.

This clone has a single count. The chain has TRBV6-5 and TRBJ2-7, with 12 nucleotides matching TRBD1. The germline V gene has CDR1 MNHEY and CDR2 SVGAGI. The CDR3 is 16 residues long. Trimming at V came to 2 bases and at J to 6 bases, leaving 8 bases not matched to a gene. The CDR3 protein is CASSYAPGQGAREQYF. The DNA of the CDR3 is TGTGCCAGCAGTTACGCCCCGGGACAGGGGGCACGCGAGCAGTACTTC.

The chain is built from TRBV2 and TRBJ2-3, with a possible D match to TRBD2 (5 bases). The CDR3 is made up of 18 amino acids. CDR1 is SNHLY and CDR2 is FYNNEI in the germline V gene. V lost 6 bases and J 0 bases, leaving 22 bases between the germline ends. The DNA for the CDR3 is TGTGCCAGCAGCGACCTCCTAGCTAGGGTTTCTAGCACAGATACGCAGTATTTT. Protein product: CASSDLLARVSSTDTQYF.

The DNA for the CDR3 is TGTGCCAGCAGCGACGGGACAGACACTGAAGCTTTCTTT. Translating it yields CASSDGTDTEAFF. The rearrangement uses TRBV9 and TRBJ1-1, with 7 bases lining up with TRBD1. This CDR3 is 13 amino acids long. CDR1 is SGDLS, CDR2 YYNGEE, per germline. With V trimmed by 3 bases and J by 3 bases, 2 bases remained unmatched.

CDR3 nucleotide sequence: TGTGCCAGCAGCTTATTAGGGACAGGAGGGTATAATTCACCCCTCCACTTT. It encodes CASSLLGTGGYNSPLHF. This chain links TRBV7-9 with TRBJ1-6, with 8 bases identical to TRBD1. This CDR3 contains 17 residues. Germline V gene lookup returns CDR1 SEHNR and CDR2 FQNEAQ (reference sequence). V shed 2 bases, J shed 4 bases, and the junction held 7 bases outside the gene matches.

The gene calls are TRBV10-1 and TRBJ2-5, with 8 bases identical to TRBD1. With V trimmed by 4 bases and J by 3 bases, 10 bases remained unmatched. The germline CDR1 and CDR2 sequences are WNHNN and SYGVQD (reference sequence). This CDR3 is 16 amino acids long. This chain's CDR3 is CASSGLGTGTKETQYF. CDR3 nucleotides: TGCGCCAGCAGTGGACTCGGGACAGGCACTAAAGAGACCCAGTACTTC.

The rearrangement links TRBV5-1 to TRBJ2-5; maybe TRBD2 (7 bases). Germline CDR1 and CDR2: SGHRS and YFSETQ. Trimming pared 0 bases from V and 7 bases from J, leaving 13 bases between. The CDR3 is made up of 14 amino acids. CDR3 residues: CASSLEGGLGTQYF. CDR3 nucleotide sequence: TGCGCCAGCAGCTTGGAGGGGGGGCTTGGGACCCAGTACTTC.

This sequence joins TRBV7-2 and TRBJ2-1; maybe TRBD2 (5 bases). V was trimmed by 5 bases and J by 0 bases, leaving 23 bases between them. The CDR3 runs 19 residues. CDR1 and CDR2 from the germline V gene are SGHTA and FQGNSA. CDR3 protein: CASSPPQVGGPNSYNEQFF. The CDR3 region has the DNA TGTGCCAGCAGCCCCCCCCAGGTTGGAGGTCCCAACTCCTACAATGAGCAGTTCTTC. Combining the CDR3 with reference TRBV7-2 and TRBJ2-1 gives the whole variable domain GAGVSQSPSNKVTEKGKDVELRCDPISGHTALYWYRQSLGQGLEFLIYFQGNSAPDKSGLPSDRFSAERTGGSVSTLTIQRTQQEDSAVYLCASSPPQVGGPNSYNEQFFGPGTRLTVL.

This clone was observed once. For the CDR3, the DNA is TGCGCCAGCAGTTGGACTAGCGCACAAGAGACCCAGTACTTC. Its protein product is CASSWTSAQETQYF. The rearrangement uses TRBV10-2 and TRBJ2-5; 9 bases fit TRBD2. The germline V gene has CDR1 WSHSY and CDR2 SAAADI. The CDR3 extends over 14 amino acids. V lost 5 bases to trimming and J lost 2 bases; unmatched junction nucleotides: 3.

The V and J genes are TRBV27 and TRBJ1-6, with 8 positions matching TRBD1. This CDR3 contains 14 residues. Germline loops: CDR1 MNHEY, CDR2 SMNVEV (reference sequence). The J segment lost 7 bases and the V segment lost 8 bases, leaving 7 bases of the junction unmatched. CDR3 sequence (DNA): TGTGCCAGCCGACAGGGGACGTACAATTCACCCCTCCACTTT. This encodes CASRQGTYNSPLHF.

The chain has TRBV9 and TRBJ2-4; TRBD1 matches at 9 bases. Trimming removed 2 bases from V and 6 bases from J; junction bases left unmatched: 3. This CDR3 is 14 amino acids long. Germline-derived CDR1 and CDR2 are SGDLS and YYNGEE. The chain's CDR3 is CASSVGTGPNIQYF. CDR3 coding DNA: TGTGCCAGCAGCGTTGGGACAGGGCCAAACATTCAGTACTTC.

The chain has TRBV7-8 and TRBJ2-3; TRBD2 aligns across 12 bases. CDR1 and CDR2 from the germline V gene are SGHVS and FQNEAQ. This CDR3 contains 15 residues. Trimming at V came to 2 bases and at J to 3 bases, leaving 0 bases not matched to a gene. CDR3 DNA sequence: TGTGCCAGCAGCTTAACTAGCGGGAGGACAGATACGCAGTATTTT. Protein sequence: CASSLTSGRTDTQYF.

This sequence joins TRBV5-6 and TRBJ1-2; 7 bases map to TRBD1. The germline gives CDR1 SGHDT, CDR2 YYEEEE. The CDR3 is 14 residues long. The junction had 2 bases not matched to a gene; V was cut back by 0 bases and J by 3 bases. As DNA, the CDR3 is TGTGCCAGCAGCTTGGGGGACAGATACTATGGCTACACCTTC. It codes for CASSLGDRYYGYTF.

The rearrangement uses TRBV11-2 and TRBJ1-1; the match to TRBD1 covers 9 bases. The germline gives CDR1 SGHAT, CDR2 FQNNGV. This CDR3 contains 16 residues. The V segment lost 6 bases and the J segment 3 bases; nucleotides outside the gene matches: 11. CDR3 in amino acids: CASRQMTGGLDTEAFF. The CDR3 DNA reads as TGTGCCAGCAGGCAAATGACAGGGGGTTTGGACACTGAAGCTTTCTTT.

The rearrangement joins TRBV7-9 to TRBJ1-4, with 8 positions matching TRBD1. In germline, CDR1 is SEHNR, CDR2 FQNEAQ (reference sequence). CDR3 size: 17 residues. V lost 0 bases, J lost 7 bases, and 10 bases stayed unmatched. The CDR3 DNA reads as TGTGCCAGCAGCTTAGCGCCCCGACAGGGGTCAACTGAAAAACTGTTTTTT. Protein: CASSLAPRQGSTEKLFF.

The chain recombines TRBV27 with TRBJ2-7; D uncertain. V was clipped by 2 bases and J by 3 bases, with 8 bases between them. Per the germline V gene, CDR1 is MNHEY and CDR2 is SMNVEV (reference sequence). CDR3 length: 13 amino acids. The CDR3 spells CASSLKSYYEQYF. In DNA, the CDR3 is TGTGCCAGCAGTTTAAAGTCCTACTACGAGCAGTACTTC.

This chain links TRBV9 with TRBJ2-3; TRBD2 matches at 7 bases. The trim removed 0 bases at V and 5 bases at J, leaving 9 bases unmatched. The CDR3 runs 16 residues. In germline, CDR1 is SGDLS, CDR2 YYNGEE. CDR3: CASSVDSGVGLDTQYF. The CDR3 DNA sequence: TGTGCCAGCAGCGTAGACAGCGGGGTGGGACTAGATACGCAGTATTTT. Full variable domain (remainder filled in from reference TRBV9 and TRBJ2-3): DSGVTQTPKHLITATGQRVTLRCSPRSGDLSVYWYQQSLDQGLQFLIQYYNGEERAKGNILERFSAQQFPDLHSELNLSSLELGDSALYFCASSVDSGVGLDTQYFGPGTRLTVL.

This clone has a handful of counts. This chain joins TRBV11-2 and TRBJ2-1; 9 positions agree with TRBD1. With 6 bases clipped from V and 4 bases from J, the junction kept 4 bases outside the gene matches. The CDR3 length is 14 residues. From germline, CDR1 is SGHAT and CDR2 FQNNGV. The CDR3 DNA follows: TGTGCCAGCAGAGCCGGGACAGGGTACAATGAGCAGTTCTTC. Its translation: CASRAGTGYNEQFF.

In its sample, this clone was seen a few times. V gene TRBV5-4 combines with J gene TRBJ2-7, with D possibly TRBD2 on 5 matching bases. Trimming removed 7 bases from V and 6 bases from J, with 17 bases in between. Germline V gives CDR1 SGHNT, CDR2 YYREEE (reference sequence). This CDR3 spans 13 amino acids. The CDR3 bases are TGTGCCAGCTCGGAGGTTGCCAGAGGCGAGCAGTACTTC. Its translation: CASSEVARGEQYF.

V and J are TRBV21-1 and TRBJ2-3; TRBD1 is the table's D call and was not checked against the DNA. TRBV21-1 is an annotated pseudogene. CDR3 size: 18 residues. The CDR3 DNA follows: TGTGCCAGCAGCAAAGCAACAGGGGAACCTCAGATCACAGATACGCAGTATTTT. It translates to CASSKATGEPQITDTQYF.

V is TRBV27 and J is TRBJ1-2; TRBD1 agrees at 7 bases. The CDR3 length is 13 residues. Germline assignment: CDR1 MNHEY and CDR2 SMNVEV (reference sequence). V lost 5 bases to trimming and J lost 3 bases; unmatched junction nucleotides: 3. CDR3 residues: CASSEDRDYGYTF. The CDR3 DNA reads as TGTGCCAGCAGTGAAGACAGGGACTATGGCTACACCTTC.